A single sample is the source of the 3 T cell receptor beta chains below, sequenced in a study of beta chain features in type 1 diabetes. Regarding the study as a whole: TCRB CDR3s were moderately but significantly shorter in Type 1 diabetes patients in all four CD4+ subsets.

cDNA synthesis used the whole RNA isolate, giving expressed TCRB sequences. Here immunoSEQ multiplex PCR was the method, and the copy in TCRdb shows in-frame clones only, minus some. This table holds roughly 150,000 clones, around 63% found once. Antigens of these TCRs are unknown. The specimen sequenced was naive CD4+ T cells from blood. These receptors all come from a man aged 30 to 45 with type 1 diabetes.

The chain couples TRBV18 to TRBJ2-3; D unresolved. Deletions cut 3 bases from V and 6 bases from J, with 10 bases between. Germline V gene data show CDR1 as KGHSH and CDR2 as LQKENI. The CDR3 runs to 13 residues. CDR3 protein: CASSPLLKDTQYF. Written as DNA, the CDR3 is TGTGCCAGCTCACCGCTCCTTAAGGATACGCAGTATTTT.

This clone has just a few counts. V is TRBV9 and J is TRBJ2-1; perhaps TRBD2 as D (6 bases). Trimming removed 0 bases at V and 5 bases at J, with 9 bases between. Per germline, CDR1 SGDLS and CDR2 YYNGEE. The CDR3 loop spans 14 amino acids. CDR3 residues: CASSVGRGNNEQFF. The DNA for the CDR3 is TGTGCCAGCAGCGTAGGGCGGGGAAACAATGAGCAGTTCTTC.

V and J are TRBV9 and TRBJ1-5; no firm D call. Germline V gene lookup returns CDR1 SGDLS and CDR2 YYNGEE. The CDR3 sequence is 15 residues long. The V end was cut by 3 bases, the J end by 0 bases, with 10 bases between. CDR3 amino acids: CASSALPYSNQPQHF. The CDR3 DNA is TGTGCCAGCAGCGCTCTTCCATATAGCAATCAGCCCCAGCATTTT.